Detailed here is one T cell receptor beta chain. The antigen is undetermined. V lost 6 bases, J lost 4 bases, and 1 base stayed unmatched. Looked up from germline, CDR1 is SEHNR and CDR2 is FQNEAQ (reference sequence). This CDR3 is built from 13 residues. The data derive from a study of beta chain features in type 1 diabetes. Study results and caveats: Across all four CD4+ subsets, people with type 1 diabetes showed modestly shorter TCRB CDR3s. The study found that naive, central memory and Treg TCRB repertoires appeared more similar in patients than in healthy donors.

The whole isolated RNA underwent reverse transcription, so sequencing captured expressed TCRB transcripts. Assay: immunoSEQ multiplex PCR; the TCRdb copy retains only in-frame clones and omits some. The table has 680,000 or so clones, over 10% seen once. Sequenced sample: naive CD4+ T cells from blood. The chain combines TRBV7-9 with TRBJ2-2; 8 bases are a match to TRBD1. The TCR sequence derives from a man aged 18 to 30 with type 1 diabetes. In DNA, the CDR3 is TGTGCCAGCAGTACAGGGGGCACCGGGGAGCTGTTTTTT. Its translation: CASSTGGTGELFF.